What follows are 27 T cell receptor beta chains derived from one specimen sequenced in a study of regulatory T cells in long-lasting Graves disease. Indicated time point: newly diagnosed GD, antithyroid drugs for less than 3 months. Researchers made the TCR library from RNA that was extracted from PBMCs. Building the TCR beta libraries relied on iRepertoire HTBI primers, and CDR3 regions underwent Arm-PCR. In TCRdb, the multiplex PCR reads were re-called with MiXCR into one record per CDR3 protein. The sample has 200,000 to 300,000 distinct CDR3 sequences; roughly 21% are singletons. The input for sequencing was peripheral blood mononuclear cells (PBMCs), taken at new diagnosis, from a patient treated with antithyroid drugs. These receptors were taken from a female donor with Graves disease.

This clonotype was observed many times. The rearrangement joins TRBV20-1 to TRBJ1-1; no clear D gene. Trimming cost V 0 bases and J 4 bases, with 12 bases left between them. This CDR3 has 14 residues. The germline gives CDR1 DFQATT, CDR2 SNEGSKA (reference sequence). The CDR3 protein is CSARDPAGSTEAFF. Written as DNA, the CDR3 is TGCAGTGCTAGAGACCCCGCCGGGAGCACTGAAGCTTTCTTT.

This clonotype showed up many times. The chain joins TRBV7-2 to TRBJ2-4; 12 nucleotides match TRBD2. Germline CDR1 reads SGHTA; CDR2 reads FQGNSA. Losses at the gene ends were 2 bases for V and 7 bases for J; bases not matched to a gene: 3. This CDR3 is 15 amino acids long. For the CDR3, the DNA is TGTGCCAGCAGCTTAAGAACTAGCGGGAGGAACATTCAGTACTTC. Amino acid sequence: CASSLRTSGRNIQYF.

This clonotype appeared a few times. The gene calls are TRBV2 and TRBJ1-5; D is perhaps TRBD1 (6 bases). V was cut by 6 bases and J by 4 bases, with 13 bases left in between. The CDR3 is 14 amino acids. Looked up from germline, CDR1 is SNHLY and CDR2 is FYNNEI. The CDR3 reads CASSRGNRNQPQHF. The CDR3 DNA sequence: TGTGCCAGCAGCAGGGGAAACCGTAATCAGCCCCAGCATTTT.

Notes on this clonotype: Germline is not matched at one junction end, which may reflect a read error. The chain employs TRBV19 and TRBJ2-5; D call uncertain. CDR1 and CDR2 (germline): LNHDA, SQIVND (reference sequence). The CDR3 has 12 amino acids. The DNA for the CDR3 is TGTGCCAGTAAAGTCAGTGGAGAGACCCAGCACTTC. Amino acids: CASKVSGETQHF.

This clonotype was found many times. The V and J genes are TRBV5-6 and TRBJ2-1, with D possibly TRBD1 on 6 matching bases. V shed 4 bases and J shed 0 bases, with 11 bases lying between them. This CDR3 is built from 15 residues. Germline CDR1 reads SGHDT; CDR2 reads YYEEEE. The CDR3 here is CASSPGQLSYNEQFF. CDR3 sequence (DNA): TGTGCCAGCAGCCCCGGACAGCTCTCCTACAATGAGCAGTTCTTC.

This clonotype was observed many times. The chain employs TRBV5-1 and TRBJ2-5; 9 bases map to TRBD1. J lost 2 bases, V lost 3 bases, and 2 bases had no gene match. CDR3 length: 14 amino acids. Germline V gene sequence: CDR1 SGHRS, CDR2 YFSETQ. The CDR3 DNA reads TGCGCCAGCAGCTACGGGACAGGGCAAGAGACCCAGTACTTC. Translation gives CASSYGTGQETQYF.

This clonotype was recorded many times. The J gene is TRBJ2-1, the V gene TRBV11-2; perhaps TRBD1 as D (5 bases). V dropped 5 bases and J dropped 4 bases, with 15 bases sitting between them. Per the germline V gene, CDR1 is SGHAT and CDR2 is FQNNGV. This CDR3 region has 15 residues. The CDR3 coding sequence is TGTGCCAGCAGCCGACAACCAGGGATTTACAATGAGCAGTTCTTC. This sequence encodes CASSRQPGIYNEQFF. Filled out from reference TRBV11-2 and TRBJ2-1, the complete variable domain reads EAGVAQSPRYKIIEKRQSVAFWCNPISGHATLYWYQQILGQGPKLLIQFQNNGVVDDSQLPKDRFSAERLKGVDSTLKIQPAKLEDSAVYLCASSRQPGIYNEQFFGPGTRLTVL.

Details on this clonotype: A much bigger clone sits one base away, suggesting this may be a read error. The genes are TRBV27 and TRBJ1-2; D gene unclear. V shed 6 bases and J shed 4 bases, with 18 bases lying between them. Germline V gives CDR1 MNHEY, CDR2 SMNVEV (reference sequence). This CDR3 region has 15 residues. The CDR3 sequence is CASRDAFPSRYGYTF. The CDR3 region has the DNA TGTGCCAGCAGGGATGCTTTTCCCTCCCGCTATGGCTACACCTTC.

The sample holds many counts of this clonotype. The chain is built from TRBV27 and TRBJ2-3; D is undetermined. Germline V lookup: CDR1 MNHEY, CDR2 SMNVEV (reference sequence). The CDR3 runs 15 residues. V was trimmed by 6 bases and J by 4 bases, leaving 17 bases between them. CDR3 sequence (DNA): TGTGCCAGCAGCCGTCGGAAGGGCGTACCAGATACGCAGTATTTT. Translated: CASSRRKGVPDTQYF.

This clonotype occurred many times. The CDR3 nucleotides read TGTGCCAGCAGCTTAGGACAGGGCAGCAATCAGCCCCAGCATTTT. Protein sequence: CASSLGQGSNQPQHF. The chain is built from TRBV5-6 and TRBJ1-5; 8 bases agree with TRBD1. This CDR3 has 15 amino acids. Per the germline V gene, CDR1 is SGHDT and CDR2 is YYEEEE. Germline trimming cut 2 bases from V and 1 base from J; bases unmatched to any gene: 2.

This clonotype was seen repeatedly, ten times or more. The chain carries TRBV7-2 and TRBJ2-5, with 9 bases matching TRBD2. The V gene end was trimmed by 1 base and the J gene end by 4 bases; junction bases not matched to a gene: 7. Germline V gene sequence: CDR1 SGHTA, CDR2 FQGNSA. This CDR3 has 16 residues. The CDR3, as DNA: TGTGCCAGCAGCTTAGGTGCGGGGGGGCGCGTAGAGACCCAGTACTTC. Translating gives CASSLGAGGRVETQYF.

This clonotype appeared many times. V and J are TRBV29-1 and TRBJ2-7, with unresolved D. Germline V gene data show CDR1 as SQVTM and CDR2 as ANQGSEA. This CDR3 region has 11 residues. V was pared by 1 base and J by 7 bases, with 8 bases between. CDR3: CSVEVAFEQYF. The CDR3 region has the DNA TGCAGCGTTGAAGTAGCCTTTGAGCAGTACTTC.

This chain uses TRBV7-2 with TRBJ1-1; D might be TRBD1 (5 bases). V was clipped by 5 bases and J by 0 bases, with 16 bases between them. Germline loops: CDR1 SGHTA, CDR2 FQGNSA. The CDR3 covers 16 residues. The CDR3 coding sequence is TGTGCCAGCAGCCCTGACAGCTCTGGCCTGAACACTGAAGCTTTCTTT. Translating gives CASSPDSSGLNTEAFF.

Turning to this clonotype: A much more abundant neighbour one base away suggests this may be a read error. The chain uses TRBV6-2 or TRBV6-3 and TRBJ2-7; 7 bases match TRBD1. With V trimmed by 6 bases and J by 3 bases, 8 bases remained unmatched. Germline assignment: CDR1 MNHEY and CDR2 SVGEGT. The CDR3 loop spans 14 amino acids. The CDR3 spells CASRRTGPHYEQYF. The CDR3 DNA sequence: TGTGCCAGCAGACGGACAGGCCCTCACTACGAGCAGTACTTC.

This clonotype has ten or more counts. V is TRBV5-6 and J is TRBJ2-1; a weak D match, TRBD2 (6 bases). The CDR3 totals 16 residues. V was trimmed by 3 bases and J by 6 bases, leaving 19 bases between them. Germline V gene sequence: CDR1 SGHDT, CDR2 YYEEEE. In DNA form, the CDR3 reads TGTGCCAGCAGCTCACCCGGGACGGGGGTCGGCAATGAGCAGTTCTTC. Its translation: CASSSPGTGVGNEQFF. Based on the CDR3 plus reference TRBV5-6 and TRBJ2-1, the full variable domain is DAGVTQSPTHLIKTRGQQVTLRCSPKSGHDTVSWYQQALGQGPQFIFQYYEEEERQRGNFPDRFSGHQFPNYSSELNVNALLLGDSALYLCASSSPGTGVGNEQFFGPGTRLTVL.

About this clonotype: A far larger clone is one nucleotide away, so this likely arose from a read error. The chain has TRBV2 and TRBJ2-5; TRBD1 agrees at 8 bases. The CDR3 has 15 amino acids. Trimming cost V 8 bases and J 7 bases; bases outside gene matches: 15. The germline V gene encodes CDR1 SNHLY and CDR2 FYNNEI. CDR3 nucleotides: TGTGCCAGCGGTTCAGGGGGCGCGTGGAGGGGGACCCAGTACTTC. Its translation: CASGSGGAWRGTQYF.

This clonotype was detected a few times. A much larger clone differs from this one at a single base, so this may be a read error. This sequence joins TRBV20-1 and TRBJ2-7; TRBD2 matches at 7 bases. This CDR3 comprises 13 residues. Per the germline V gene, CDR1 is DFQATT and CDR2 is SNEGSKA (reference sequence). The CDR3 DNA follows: TGCAGTGCCAGAGGGAGGGGACCCTACGAGCAGTACTTC. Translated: CSARGRGPYEQYF.

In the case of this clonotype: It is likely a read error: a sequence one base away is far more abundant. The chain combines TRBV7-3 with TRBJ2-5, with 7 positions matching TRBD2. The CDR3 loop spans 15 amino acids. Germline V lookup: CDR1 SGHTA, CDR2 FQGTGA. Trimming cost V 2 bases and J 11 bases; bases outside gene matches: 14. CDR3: CASSLRSGTYNEQYF. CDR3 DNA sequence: TGTGCCAGCAGCTTACGGAGCGGGACTTACAATGAGCAGTACTTC.

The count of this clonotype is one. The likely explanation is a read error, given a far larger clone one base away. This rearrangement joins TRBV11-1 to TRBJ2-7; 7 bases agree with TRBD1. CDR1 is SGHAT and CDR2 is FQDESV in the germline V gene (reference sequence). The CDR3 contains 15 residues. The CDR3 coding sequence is TGTGCCAGCTACCCGACAGGGATTACCTCCTACGAGCAGTGCTTC. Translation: CASYPTGITSYEQCF.

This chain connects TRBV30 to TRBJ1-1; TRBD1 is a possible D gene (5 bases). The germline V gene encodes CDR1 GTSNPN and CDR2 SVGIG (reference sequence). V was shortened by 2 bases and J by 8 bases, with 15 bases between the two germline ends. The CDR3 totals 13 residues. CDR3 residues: CAWSRPGAREAFF. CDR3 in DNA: TGTGCCTGGAGTCGGCCTGGGGCGAGGGAAGCTTTCTTT. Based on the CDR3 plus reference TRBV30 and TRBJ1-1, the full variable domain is SQTIHQWPATLVQPVGSPLSLECTVEGTSNPNLYWYRQAAGRGLQLLFYSVGIGQISSEVPQNLSASRPQDRQFILSSKKLLLSDSGFYLCAWSRPGAREAFFGQGTRLTVV.

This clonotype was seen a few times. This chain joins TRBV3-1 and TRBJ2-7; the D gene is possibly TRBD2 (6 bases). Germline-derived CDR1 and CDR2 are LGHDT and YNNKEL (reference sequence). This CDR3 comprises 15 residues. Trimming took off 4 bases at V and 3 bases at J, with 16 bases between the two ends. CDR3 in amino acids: CASSLHGTLNYEQYF. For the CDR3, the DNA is TGTGCCAGCAGCCTTCACGGGACTCTTAACTACGAGCAGTACTTC.

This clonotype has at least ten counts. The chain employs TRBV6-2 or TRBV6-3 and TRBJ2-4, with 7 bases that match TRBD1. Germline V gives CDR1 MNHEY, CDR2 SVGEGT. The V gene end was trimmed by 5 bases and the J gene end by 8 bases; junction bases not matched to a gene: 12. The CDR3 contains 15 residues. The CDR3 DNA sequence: TGTGCCAGCAGTCAAGACAGGGATCCGTGGGACATTCAGTACTTC. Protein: CASSQDRDPWDIQYF.

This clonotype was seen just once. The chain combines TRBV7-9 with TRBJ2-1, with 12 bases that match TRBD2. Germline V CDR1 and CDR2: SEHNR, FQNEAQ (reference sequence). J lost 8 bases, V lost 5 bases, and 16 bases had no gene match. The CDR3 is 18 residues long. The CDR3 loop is CASSDDPPSGRAGDEQFF. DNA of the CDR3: TGTGCCAGCAGCGACGATCCTCCTAGCGGGAGGGCGGGTGATGAGCAGTTCTTC.

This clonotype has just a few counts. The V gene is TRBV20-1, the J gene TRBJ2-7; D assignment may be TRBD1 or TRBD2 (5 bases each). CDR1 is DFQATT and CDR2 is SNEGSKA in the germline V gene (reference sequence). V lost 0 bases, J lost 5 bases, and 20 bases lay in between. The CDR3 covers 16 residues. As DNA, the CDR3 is TGCAGTGCTAGAGACTTGAGGGGCCCCGCTACAAACGAGCAGTACTTC. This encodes CSARDLRGPATNEQYF.

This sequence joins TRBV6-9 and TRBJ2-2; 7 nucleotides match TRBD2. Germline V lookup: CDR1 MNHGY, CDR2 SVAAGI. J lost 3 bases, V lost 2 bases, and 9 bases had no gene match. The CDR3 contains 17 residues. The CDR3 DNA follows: TGTGCCAGCAGTTATACCCCTAGCGGAGAGTACACCGGGGAGCTGTTTTTT. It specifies CASSYTPSGEYTGELFF.

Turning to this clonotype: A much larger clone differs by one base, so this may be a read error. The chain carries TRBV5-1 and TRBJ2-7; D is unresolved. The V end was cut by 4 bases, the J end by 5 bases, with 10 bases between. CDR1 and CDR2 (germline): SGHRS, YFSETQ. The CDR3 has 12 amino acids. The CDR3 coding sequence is TGCGCCAGCAGCCCGGCCCGGGACGAGCAGTACTTC. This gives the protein CASSPARDEQYF.

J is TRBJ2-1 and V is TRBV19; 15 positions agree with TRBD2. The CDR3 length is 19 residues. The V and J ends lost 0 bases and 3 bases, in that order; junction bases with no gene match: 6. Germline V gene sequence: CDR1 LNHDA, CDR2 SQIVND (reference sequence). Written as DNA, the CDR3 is TGTGCCAGTAGTATAGATGGGGGGACTAGCGGGGGGTACTACAATGAGCAGTTCTTC. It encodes CASSIDGGTSGGYYNEQFF.